These 15 T cell receptor beta chains were sequenced from one sample in a study of graft-versus-host responses after intestinal transplantation. Using immunoSEQ multiplex PCR, the repertoire was profiled, and TCRdb retains in-frame clones only, with some absent. The table records over 15,000 clones, around nine tenths of them present only once. The specimen comprised PBMCs, sampled about 240 days after intestinal transplant. These receptors all come from a human patient who received an intestinal transplant, so some T cells may come from the graft donor.

The chain couples TRBV5-1 to TRBJ1-1, with D tentatively TRBD1 (5 bases). The germline V gene has CDR1 SGHRS and CDR2 YFSETQ. Trimming removed 3 bases from V and 6 bases from J, with 9 bases in between. There are 12 residues in the CDR3. CDR3 nucleotide sequence: TGCGCCAGCAGCTCGCGGGGGGCTGAAGCTTTCTTT. Translation gives CASSSRGAEAFF.

The chain couples TRBV14 to TRBJ1-6; D is unclear. The CDR3 runs 14 residues. The germline V gene encodes CDR1 SGHDN and CDR2 FVKESK. V was shortened by 3 bases and J by 9 bases, with 12 bases between the two germline ends. The CDR3 sequence is CASSHWTSGSPLHF. Written as DNA, the CDR3 is TGTGCCAGCAGCCACTGGACCAGTGGTTCACCCCTCCACTTT.

The V gene is TRBV30, the J gene TRBJ1-5, with unresolved D. The CDR3 length is 12 residues. Germline CDR1 is GTSNPN and CDR2 is SVGIG (reference sequence). Trimming removed 2 bases at V and 7 bases at J, with 9 bases between. This chain's CDR3 is CAWSTGNQPQHF. CDR3 coding DNA: TGTGCCTGGAGTACTGGGAACCAGCCCCAGCATTTT.

The rearrangement joins TRBV5-1 to TRBJ2-1; 10 positions match TRBD2. The CDR3 is 14 amino acids. The V segment lost 4 bases and the J segment 7 bases; nucleotides outside the gene matches: 5. The V gene's germline CDR1 is SGHRS and CDR2 YFSETQ. The CDR3 here is CASSRAGGRNEQFF. In DNA, the CDR3 is TGCGCCAGCAGCAGAGCGGGGGGGCGGAATGAGCAGTTCTTC. Full variable domain (rest looked up from reference TRBV5-1 and TRBJ2-1): KAGVTQTPRYLIKTRGQQVTLSCSPISGHRSVSWYQQTPGQGLQFLFEYFSETQRNKGNFPGRFSGRQFSNSRSEMNVSTLELGDSALYLCASSRAGGRNEQFFGPGTRLTVL.

The CDR3 coding sequence is TGTGCCAGCAGCCCCCGAGGGGGGGGCTACGAGCAGTACTTC. Translation gives CASSPRGGGYEQYF. This chain joins TRBV9 and TRBJ2-7; tentatively, D is TRBD2 (7 bases). The CDR3 runs to 14 residues. The V gene lost 4 bases and the J gene lost 3 bases, with 14 bases spanning the gap. The germline V gene has CDR1 SGDLS and CDR2 YYNGEE.

The V gene is TRBV9, the J gene TRBJ2-3, with D perhaps matching TRBD1 or TRBD2 (5 bases each). This CDR3 has 15 amino acids. The germline V gene has CDR1 SGDLS and CDR2 YYNGEE. The V and J ends lost 4 bases and 4 bases respectively, with 16 bases between them. The CDR3 region is CASSPRTGPPDTQYF. As DNA, the CDR3 is TGTGCCAGCAGCCCCCGGACGGGGCCTCCAGATACGCAGTATTTT.

The chain joins TRBV2 to TRBJ1-2, with TRBD1 as a possible D gene (5 bases). Germline V gene sequence: CDR1 SNHLY, CDR2 FYNNEI. Trimming shortened V by 1 base and J by 1 base, and 13 bases separated the two germline ends. The length of the CDR3 is 16 residues. The CDR3 coding sequence is TGTGCCAGCAGTGAAGGCCAGGGAATCATTAACTATGGCTACACCTTC. Translating gives CASSEGQGIINYGYTF.

V usage is TRBV5-6 and J usage is TRBJ1-6; a possible D gene is TRBD1 (5 bases). Germline assignment: CDR1 SGHDT and CDR2 YYEEEE. The CDR3 loop spans 14 amino acids. The germline V and J ends were trimmed by 1 base and 10 bases, with 12 bases remaining between them. CDR3 sequence: CASSLRGNFSPLHF. DNA of the CDR3: TGTGCCAGCAGCTTGCGGGGCAATTTCTCACCCCTCCACTTT.

This chain joins TRBV20-1 and TRBJ2-7; D is unresolved. This CDR3 comprises 11 residues. V dropped 1 base and J dropped 9 bases, with 10 bases sitting between them. CDR1 DFQATT and CDR2 SNEGSKA come from the germline V gene (reference sequence). CDR3: CSARGDPGQYF. CDR3 in DNA: TGCAGTGCTAGAGGGGATCCTGGGCAGTACTTC.

The gene calls are TRBV5-4 and TRBJ1-1, with TRBD1 as a possible D gene (5 bases). The CDR3 extends over 15 amino acids. With 4 bases removed from V and 2 bases from J, the gap between germline ends came to 15 bases. Germline values: CDR1 SGHNT, CDR2 YYREEE (reference sequence). In DNA, the CDR3 is TGTGCCAGCAGCCGAATCGGGGCAGCCAACACTGAAGCTTTCTTT. Amino acids: CASSRIGAANTEAFF.

The rearrangement joins TRBV30 to TRBJ2-1; the D is unclear. Germline lookup yields CDR1 GTSNPN and CDR2 SVGIG (reference sequence). CDR3 length: 16 residues. Trimming cost V 2 bases and J 0 bases, with 14 bases left between them. The CDR3 here is CAWSSFSTPSYNEQFF. CDR3 DNA: TGTGCCTGGAGTTCGTTCAGCACCCCCTCCTACAATGAGCAGTTCTTC.

This clone is a singleton in its sample. The chain links TRBV6-5 to TRBJ1-3; no reliable D call. Trimming stripped 0 bases from V and 3 bases from J, with 9 bases between. The CDR3 extends over 15 amino acids. Germline loops: CDR1 MNHEY, CDR2 SVGAGI. The CDR3 sequence: CASSYSRRFGNTIYF. CDR3 nucleotide sequence: TGTGCCAGCAGTTACTCGCGGAGGTTTGGAAACACCATATATTTT.

The rearrangement uses TRBV5-1 and TRBJ1-1; TRBD1 aligns across 9 bases. Trimming cost V 1 base and J 1 base; bases outside gene matches: 8. Germline V gene data show CDR1 as SGHRS and CDR2 as YFSETQ. This CDR3 is 17 amino acids long. The CDR3 reads CASSLWTGVKRNTEAFF. The CDR3 DNA reads TGCGCCAGCAGCTTGTGGACAGGGGTCAAGAGGAACACTGAAGCTTTCTTT.

This clone was recorded a few times. V is TRBV5-1 and J is TRBJ2-3; TRBD2 matches 10 bases. The CDR3 has 16 residues. The trim removed 2 bases at V and 4 bases at J, leaving 7 bases unmatched. Germline V gene sequence: CDR1 SGHRS, CDR2 YFSETQ. CDR3: CASSLAGGPVSDTQYF. The CDR3 nucleotides read TGCGCCAGCAGCTTAGCGGGGGGGCCTGTCTCAGATACGCAGTATTTT.

The table lists this clone with a few counts. The chain joins TRBV2 to TRBJ1-1, with no clear D. Germline V gives CDR1 SNHLY, CDR2 FYNNEI. The V end lost 4 bases, the J end lost 8 bases, and 8 bases lay between the germline ends. The CDR3 contains 11 residues. CDR3 in DNA: TGTGCCAGCAGTGTATCGGAAGAAGCTTTCTTT. Translated, it gives CASSVSEEAFF.